This T cell receptor (beta chain) emerged from a study of identical twins. The junction had 3 bases not matched to a gene; V was cut back by 2 bases and J by 2 bases. Germline V gives CDR1 LGHDT, CDR2 YNNKEL (reference sequence). This CDR3 has 15 amino acids. TCRdb analysed the 5' RACE reads with MiXCR anew, one entry per CDR3 protein. This table has about 520,000 distinct CDR3 sequences, less than 25% appearing once. In addition, the sample was reused for a study of T cells expressing NK-cell markers.

The specimen was CD4+ T cells sorted from blood. The source of this sequence is a woman between 18 and 30 years old in good health. The chain joins TRBV3-1 to TRBJ2-1, with TRBD2 matching 7 bases. The CDR3 bases are TGTGCCAGCAGCCAATTACTAGCGACCTACAATGAGCAGTTCTTC. It codes for CASSQLLATYNEQFF.